These 9 T cell receptor beta chains originate from one sample sequenced in a study of Graves' ophthalmopathy and Graves' hyperthyroidism. The authors amplified TCR beta CDR3 regions, and they did so from RNA transcripts for repertoire sequencing. RT-PCR in the first round used HTBI primers; a second-round multiplex PCR followed. MiXCR, run by TCRdb on the multiplex PCR reads, gives a single entry per CDR3 protein. The sample holds a few hundred thousand distinct CDR3 sequences, just under 40% seen once. Specimen: peripheral blood or thyroid tissue (not recorded which). Receptors originate from an adult man with Graves' hyperthyroidism.

The sample holds many counts of this clonotype. This chain joins TRBV5-1 and TRBJ2-7; perhaps TRBD1 as D (6 bases). There are 14 residues in the CDR3. CDR1 and CDR2 from the germline V gene are SGHRS and YFSETQ. V was trimmed by 0 bases and J by 12 bases, leaving 19 bases between them. The CDR3 spells CASSLVQGNLGLYF. The CDR3 DNA follows: TGCGCCAGCAGCTTGGTGCAGGGGAACTTAGGGCTGTACTTC.

J is TRBJ1-3 and V is TRBV7-6; possibly TRBD1 for D (5 bases). The V gene's germline CDR1 is SGHVS and CDR2 FNYEAQ. The CDR3 consists of 15 residues. Trimming removed 3 bases at V and 0 bases at J, with 9 bases between. CDR3 loop: CASSFRGDSGNTIYF. For the CDR3, the DNA is TGTGCCAGCAGCTTTAGGGGAGACTCTGGAAACACCATATATTTT.

Points on this clonotype: This may stem from a read error, because a much larger clone lies one nucleotide away. The rearrangement uses TRBV25-1 and TRBJ1-4; D may be TRBD1 (6 bases). In germline, CDR1 is MGHDK, CDR2 SYGVNS. CDR3 length equals 15 residues. Between the trimmed V and J ends, which lost 7 bases and 2 bases, there was a span of 14 bases. The DNA for the CDR3 is TGTGCCAGCATCCCATATACAGGGACTAATGAAAAACTGTTTTTT. Translating it yields CASIPYTGTNEKLFF.

This chain links TRBV29-1 with TRBJ1-4; 7 bases fit TRBD1. V was pared by 6 bases and J by 4 bases, with 11 bases of the junction left unmatched. Germline CDR1 SQVTM, CDR2 ANQGSEA. The CDR3 spans 15 residues. As DNA, the CDR3 is TGCAGCGTAGGTCCGGGACAGAGCCTTAATGAAAAACTGTTTTTT. Translating gives CSVGPGQSLNEKLFF.

This chain links TRBV15 with TRBJ2-5, with 10 bases matching TRBD1. The germline gives CDR1 LNHNV, CDR2 YYDKDF (reference sequence). V lost 8 bases to trimming and J lost 1 base; unmatched junction nucleotides: 10. The CDR3 runs 16 residues. DNA of the CDR3: TGTGCCACCTTTGACAGGGGGCTAACCGTCCAAGAGACCCAGTACTTC. This translates into CATFDRGLTVQETQYF.

This clonotype was seen many times. This chain uses TRBV19 with TRBJ1-2; weak D call: TRBD1 (6 bases). The CDR3 is 12 amino acids. Trimming pared 9 bases from V and 4 bases from J, leaving 12 bases between. CDR1 and CDR2 from the germline V gene are LNHDA and SQIVND (reference sequence). DNA of the CDR3: TGTGCCAGCCGAACAGGGCCCTATGGCTACACCTTC. Translated, it gives CASRTGPYGYTF.

In DNA form, the CDR3 reads TGTGCCAGCAGCTTAATAGGGACTAGCGAGACAACTAATGAAAAACTGTTTTTT. It is translated as CASSLIGTSETTNEKLFF. The V and J genes are TRBV7-9 and TRBJ1-4, with D tentatively TRBD1 (5 bases). Germline lookup yields CDR1 SEHNR and CDR2 FQNEAQ (reference sequence). Trimming took 2 bases from V and 0 from J, leaving 16 bases between them. The CDR3 contains 18 residues.

The sample holds many counts of this clonotype. At one boundary the junction diverges from the germline segment, which might be a read error. This chain links TRBV4-1 with TRBJ2-7, with a tentative D call TRBD1 (6 bases). Looked up from germline, CDR1 is MGHRA and CDR2 is YSYEKL. This CDR3 comprises 14 residues. The CDR3 sequence is CASSQGQGTYEQYF. In DNA, the CDR3 is TGTGCCAGCAGCCAAGGCCAGGGGACCTACGAGCAGTACTTC.

Ten or more counts support this clonotype. The chain employs TRBV20-1 and TRBJ1-1, with D possibly being TRBD1 (5 bases). V dropped 0 bases and J dropped 5 bases, with 10 bases sitting between them. The CDR3 contains 13 residues. Germline CDR1 is DFQATT and CDR2 is SNEGSKA (reference sequence). The CDR3 is CSARDWGVTEAFF. DNA of the CDR3: TGCAGTGCTAGAGATTGGGGGGTAACTGAAGCTTTCTTT.